The clone carrying this T cell receptor beta chain was observed a handful of times. This sample was taken from a study of blood T cell repertoires in COVID-19. At the level of the study: Spain, Italy and the United States supplied samples that represented acute and convalescent COVID-19. PBMCs, B-cell-depleted T cells, or T cells were the source of the cDNA or gDNA that made up the material.

Followed over time, Seattle patients had been enrolled while infection was active. J gave up 8 bases and V 2 bases, and 8 bases lay outside the gene matches. Germline V gives CDR1 SGHDT, CDR2 YYEEEE. The CDR3 runs to 15 residues. The protocol was immunoSEQ multiplex PCR, while the TCRdb copy is restricted to in-frame clones and leaves out a portion. This table holds some 300,000 clones, 86% found once. V usage is TRBV5-6 and J usage is TRBJ2-1; 9 bases line up with TRBD1. Sequences were obtained from peripheral blood. The TCR was taken from a woman aged 65 to 85 with COVID-19, enrolled during active disease. CDR3 amino acids: CASSFLQGARDEQFF. DNA of the CDR3: TGTGCCAGCAGCTTTCTACAGGGGGCAAGAGATGAGCAGTTCTTC. The full variable domain, completed using reference TRBV5-6 and TRBJ2-1, is DAGVTQSPTHLIKTRGQQVTLRCSPKSGHDTVSWYQQALGQGPQFIFQYYEEEERQRGNFPDRFSGHQFPNYSSELNVNALLLGDSALYLCASSFLQGARDEQFFGPGTRLTVL.